This TCR beta chain originates from a study of cytomegalovirus exposure and HLA in healthy donors. Broader study findings: Analysis was performed later, and it showed HLA-associated TCR beta chains to be more clonally expanded than equally common others. Cytomegalovirus association was assigned to about 150 TCR beta chains.

Notes on this clone: Its matching antigen is unknown.

PCR involved 60 Vbeta and 13 Jbeta primers. TCRdb keeps only in-frame clones here, not all; method: immunoSEQ multiplex PCR. The data hold approximately 170,000 clones, with about 80% observed a single time. Sequencing was carried out using PBMCs. This receptor was obtained from a woman aged 25 to 45 in good health and CMV-seropositive.

The CDR3 region has the DNA TGTGCCAGCAGTACCGCAGGGGGCGGCTACGAGCAGTACTTC. Amino acid sequence: CASSTAGGGYEQYF. The V and J genes are TRBV2 and TRBJ2-7; 8 bases line up with TRBD1. With V trimmed by 5 bases and J by 3 bases, 6 bases remained unmatched. The germline gives CDR1 SNHLY, CDR2 FYNNEI. The CDR3 extends over 14 amino acids.